Listed here are 22 T cell receptor beta chains from one sample, sequenced in a study of T cell responses to AZD1222 COVID-19 vaccine. Generated by immunoSEQ multiplex PCR, the TCRdb table keeps only in-frame clones and is missing some. The profile shows approximately 73,000 clones, about 82% of them singletons. The specimen comprised peripheral blood, sampled on day 0 of AZD1222 vaccination. The receptors were gathered from an adult in good health.

The chain links TRBV27 to TRBJ2-7; 7 bases agree with TRBD2. The length of the CDR3 is 15 residues. Germline-derived CDR1 and CDR2 are MNHEY and SMNVEV (reference sequence). J gave up 4 bases and V 3 bases, and 9 bases lay outside the gene matches. CDR3 region: CASSFGRGGEYEQYF. CDR3 nucleotides: TGTGCCAGCAGTTTCGGAAGGGGAGGGGAATACGAGCAGTACTTC.

The rearrangement uses TRBV3-1 (or the pseudogene TRBV3-2) and TRBJ1-1; 7 bases map to TRBD1. V dropped 1 base and J dropped 7; count of bases not matched to a gene: 9. The CDR3 has 15 residues. The V gene's germline CDR1 is LGHDT and CDR2 YNNKEL (reference sequence). The CDR3 here is CASSQVRGQWHEAFF. CDR3 coding DNA: TGTGCCAGCAGCCAAGTTCGGGGACAGTGGCATGAAGCTTTCTTT.

The chain is built from TRBV10-3 and TRBJ1-1; D is perhaps TRBD1 (6 bases). V lost 3 bases and J lost 10, with 12 bases in between. In germline, CDR1 is ENHRY, CDR2 SYGVKD. This CDR3 has 12 amino acids. The CDR3 DNA reads as TGTGCCATCAGTGAACCACAGGGCTCAGCTTTCTTT. It specifies CAISEPQGSAFF.

V usage is TRBV5-1 and J usage is TRBJ2-7; perhaps TRBD1 as D (5 bases). V dropped 1 base and J dropped 5 bases, with 13 bases sitting between them. This CDR3 spans 14 amino acids. Per the germline V gene, CDR1 is SGHRS and CDR2 is YFSETQ. The CDR3 DNA reads as TGCGCCAGCAGCTTGTACGCAGGGCTCAACGAGCAGTACTTC. Translating it yields CASSLYAGLNEQYF.

This chain joins TRBV7-6 and TRBJ2-1, with a possible D match to TRBD1 (7 bases). The germline V and J ends were trimmed by 5 bases and 7 bases, with 21 bases remaining between them. CDR1 SGHVS and CDR2 FNYEAQ come from the germline V gene. CDR3 size: 16 residues. Here the CDR3 DNA reads TGTGCCAGCAGCCCTGGGCAGGGGGAGGAACGTAATGAGCAGTTCTTC. Translated: CASSPGQGEERNEQFF.

The chain links TRBV19 to TRBJ1-1, with 8 positions matching TRBD1. Germline V gene lookup returns CDR1 LNHDA and CDR2 SQIVND (reference sequence). The CDR3 extends over 12 amino acids. The ends lost 7 bases at V and 7 bases at J; junction bases unmatched: 5. CDR3 in DNA: TGTGCCAGTACCACAGGACAGGGTGAAGCTTTCTTT. Translation gives CASTTGQGEAFF.

V is TRBV6-2 or TRBV6-3 and J is TRBJ1-2, with 9 bases that match TRBD1. This CDR3 region has 16 residues. Germline CDR1 is MNHEY and CDR2 is SVGEGT. The ends lost 6 bases at V and 3 bases at J; junction bases unmatched: 11. The CDR3 spells CASSPTRDRVDYGYTF. The CDR3 region has the DNA TGTGCCAGCAGCCCAACCCGGGACAGGGTAGACTATGGCTACACCTTC.

The V call is TRBV20-1, the J call TRBJ1-4; no reliable D call. V was shortened by 3 bases and J by 8 bases, with 4 bases between the two germline ends. The CDR3 totals 10 residues. From germline, CDR1 is DFQATT and CDR2 SNEGSKA (reference sequence). CDR3 region: CSASREKLFF. The CDR3 nucleotides are TGCAGTGCTAGTCGGGAAAAACTGTTTTTT.

As DNA, the CDR3 is TGCGCCAGCAGCCAAGGACCGGCACCCCTCCACTTT. Amino acid sequence: CASSQGPAPLHF. The chain has TRBV4-1 and TRBJ1-6; no reliable D call. The CDR3 totals 12 residues. CDR1 MGHRA and CDR2 YSYEKL come from the germline V gene. Trimming left V 1 base short and J 11 bases short, with 6 bases between.

The V gene is TRBV18, the J gene TRBJ1-4; 8 bases match TRBD1. The J segment lost 7 bases and the V segment lost 7 bases, leaving 8 bases of the junction unmatched. Germline V gene lookup returns CDR1 KGHSH and CDR2 LQKENI. The CDR3 has 14 residues. CDR3 bases: TGTGCCAGCTACGGAGACAGGGGTTCTGAAAAACTGTTTTTT. This encodes CASYGDRGSEKLFF.

The CDR3 DNA reads as TGTGCCATCAGTGCCGGGACCGACAATTCACCCCTCCACTTT. It yields the protein CAISAGTDNSPLHF. V is TRBV10-3 and J is TRBJ1-6, with TRBD1 as a possible D gene (5 bases). This CDR3 spans 14 amino acids. Germline CDR1 ENHRY, CDR2 SYGVKD. V was cut by 4 bases and J by 7 bases, with 11 bases left in between.

The CDR3 sequence is CASSLFSSPAYPYEQYF. CDR3 DNA sequence: TGTGCCAGCAGCCTTTTTAGTTCCCCCGCGTACCCCTACGAGCAGTACTTC. The V gene is TRBV3-1 (or the pseudogene TRBV3-2), the J gene TRBJ2-7, with D unclear. The CDR3 length is 17 residues. The V gene lost 4 bases and the J gene lost 2 bases, with 21 bases spanning the gap. Germline-derived CDR1 and CDR2 are LGHDT and YNNKEL (reference sequence).

The V call is TRBV6-6, the J call TRBJ1-3, with D hard to call. Germline CDR1 and CDR2: MNHNY and SVGAGI (reference sequence). The CDR3 runs 13 residues. V gave up 2 bases and J gave up 9 bases, with 11 bases separating them. CDR3 loop: CASSYPLLGTIYF. The CDR3 bases are TGTGCCAGCAGTTACCCACTACTAGGCACCATATATTTT.

This clone was observed a single time. The chain recombines TRBV3-1 (or the pseudogene TRBV3-2) with TRBJ1-5; the match to TRBD1 covers 11 bases. The CDR3 has 17 amino acids. The germline V gene has CDR1 LGHDT and CDR2 YNNKEL (reference sequence). V gave up 0 bases and J gave up 6 bases; unmatched junction bases: 7. CDR3 DNA: TGTGCCAGCAGCCAAGATACAGGACAGGGGGCTTTTCAGCCCCAGCATTTT. It is translated as CASSQDTGQGAFQPQHF.

The chain couples TRBV4-3 to TRBJ2-1; D is possibly TRBD2 (6 bases). Germline CDR1 LGHNA, CDR2 YSLEER. The CDR3 length is 13 residues. V lost 4 bases and J lost 5, with 9 bases in between. The CDR3 DNA is TGCGCCAGCAGCCTGGGACTTCACAATGAGCAGTTCTTC. It yields the protein CASSLGLHNEQFF.

The chain employs TRBV19 and TRBJ1-2, with a tentative D call TRBD1 (5 bases). The CDR3 length is 16 residues. V was clipped by 2 bases and J by 3 bases, with 16 bases between them. Germline CDR1 and CDR2: LNHDA and SQIVND (reference sequence). CDR3 DNA: TGTGCCAGTAGTATAACGGGAGAGGGGCCGCACTATGGCTACACCTTC. It is translated as CASSITGEGPHYGYTF.

V usage is TRBV25-1 and J usage is TRBJ1-1; perhaps TRBD1 as D (5 bases). From germline, CDR1 is MGHDK and CDR2 SYGVNS. V was trimmed by 4 bases and J by 0 bases, leaving 9 bases between them. The CDR3 loop spans 14 amino acids. The chain's CDR3 is CASSGTPMNTEAFF. Here the CDR3 DNA reads TGTGCCAGCAGTGGGACACCTATGAACACTGAAGCTTTCTTT.

The chain combines TRBV27 with TRBJ1-1; TRBD1 agrees at 9 bases. Germline assignment: CDR1 MNHEY and CDR2 SMNVEV (reference sequence). V dropped 7 bases and J dropped 1; count of bases not matched to a gene: 7. CDR3 length: 15 amino acids. CDR3 sequence (DNA): TGTGCCAGCATCAACAGGGGGCTAGCGAACACTGAAGCTTTCTTT. It specifies CASINRGLANTEAFF.

This sequence joins TRBV19 and TRBJ1-5, with D tentatively TRBD1 (5 bases). The CDR3 consists of 15 residues. Germline CDR1 LNHDA, CDR2 SQIVND (reference sequence). V lost 5 bases, J lost 3 bases, and 14 bases lay in between. The CDR3 protein is CASSPTETFNQPQHF. In DNA, the CDR3 is TGTGCCAGTAGTCCGACAGAGACCTTCAATCAGCCCCAGCATTTT.

The CDR3 coding sequence is TGTGCCAGCAGTGGACTACGGGGGACTAGCTACAATGAGCAGTTCTTC. Residues: CASSGLRGTSYNEQFF. The chain is built from TRBV2 and TRBJ2-1; TRBD2 aligns across 8 bases. With V trimmed by 4 bases and J by 3 bases, 8 bases remained unmatched. The germline gives CDR1 SNHLY, CDR2 FYNNEI. The CDR3 has 16 amino acids.

This chain joins TRBV7-2 and TRBJ1-5; D remains unclear. CDR1 is SGHTA, CDR2 FQGNSA, per germline. The CDR3 runs 14 residues. The V end lost 0 bases, the J end lost 1 base, and 4 bases lay between the germline ends. The CDR3 region has the DNA TGTGCCAGCAGCTTAGCTGTAAGCAATCAGCCCCAGCATTTT. Protein product: CASSLAVSNQPQHF.

V usage is TRBV21-1 and J usage is TRBJ2-2. TRBV21-1 is a pseudogene locus. The CDR3 is 16 amino acids. The CDR3 DNA is TGTGCCAGCAGCAAAGCGGATAGAGCGAACACCGGGGAGCTGTTTTTT. Its translation is CASSKADRANTGELFF.